The 32 T cell receptor beta chains in this list originate from one sample, sequenced in a study of shared clonotypes between healthy human individuals (TCRdb year 2020). The library was prepared using the immunoSEQ multiplex PCR assay. This is the immuneACCESS table as TCRdb keeps it, with only in-frame sequences that have V and J called. A part of the clones is gone; compared with another copy, unresolved V genes explain less than half, and the rest is unexplained. Recorded for this sample are 2 million to 3 million clones; approximately 93% of them occurred a single time. Together, the top ten hold 0.36% of the sample. The sample comprised naive CD4+ T cells from PBMCs. The cell subset or site label of this sample denotes: CD45RA+ positively selected. All receptors derive from a man aged 18 to 29 in good health. Some clones in this sample may be carry-over from other donors' samples.

The CDR3 reads CASSRTSGIDTQYF. For the CDR3, the DNA is TGTGCCAGCAGTAGGACTAGCGGGATAGATACGCAGTATTTT. This chain links TRBV6-6 with TRBJ2-3, with 12 bases lining up with TRBD2. CDR3 length: 14 residues. Trimming at V came to 5 bases and at J to 5 bases, leaving 2 bases not matched to a gene. In germline, CDR1 is MNHNY, CDR2 SVGAGI (reference sequence).

The chain couples TRBV7-8 to TRBJ1-2; D is perhaps TRBD1 (6 bases). The CDR3 extends over 15 amino acids. Per germline, CDR1 SGHVS and CDR2 FQNEAQ. V dropped 5 bases and J dropped 8 bases, with 21 bases sitting between them. The CDR3 sequence is CASSPDRSQYLGYTF. In DNA, the CDR3 is TGTGCCAGCAGCCCCGACAGGTCACAGTATTTAGGCTACACCTTC.

The chain is built from TRBV28 and TRBJ2-1; 8 bases are a match to TRBD2. Trimming removed 7 bases from V and 6 bases from J; junction bases left unmatched: 11. The CDR3 totals 15 residues. Germline CDR1 MDHEN, CDR2 SYDVKM. CDR3 nucleotide sequence: TGTGCCAGCACCTCCAGCGGGAGAGGGAGCAATGAGCAGTTCTTC. As protein: CASTSSGRGSNEQFF.

This chain links TRBV6-1 with TRBJ1-5; no clear D gene. The CDR3 runs 16 residues. From germline, CDR1 is MNHNS and CDR2 SASEGT. The V end was cut by 1 base, the J end by 2 bases, with 12 bases between. The CDR3 sequence is CASSEVWQAGNQPQHF. Written as DNA, the CDR3 is TGTGCCAGCAGTGAAGTGTGGCAGGCAGGCAATCAGCCCCAGCATTTT.

The gene calls are TRBV27 and TRBJ2-3; 7 bases match TRBD2. The J segment lost 2 bases and the V segment lost 5 bases, leaving 10 bases of the junction unmatched. Looked up from germline, CDR1 is MNHEY and CDR2 is SMNVEV (reference sequence). This CDR3 has 16 amino acids. CDR3 DNA sequence: TGTGCCAGCAGTCCCTGGTGGGCGGGAGTCACAGATACGCAGTATTTT. Translation gives CASSPWWAGVTDTQYF.

CDR3 loop: CASSFTGAGQPQHF. CDR3 in DNA: TGTGCCAGCAGCTTCACAGGGGCGGGTCAGCCCCAGCATTTT. This chain joins TRBV7-8 and TRBJ1-5; TRBD1 matches at 7 bases. Trimming cost V 3 bases and J 6 bases; bases outside gene matches: 5. The germline V gene encodes CDR1 SGHVS and CDR2 FQNEAQ. The CDR3 length is 14 residues.

The V gene is TRBV4-2, the J gene TRBJ2-7; D is perhaps TRBD1 or TRBD2 (5 bases each). V was pared by 4 bases and J by 4 bases, with 26 bases between. From germline, CDR1 is LGHNA and CDR2 YNFKEQ. CDR3 length equals 18 residues. The DNA for the CDR3 is TGTGCCAGCAGCCGGACTTCCGGGACCGCTTGGTCCCCTTACGAGCAGTACTTC. Encoded protein: CASSRTSGTAWSPYEQYF.

With regard to this clone: Within the sample, other DNA sequences also encode this same CDR3. Written as DNA, the CDR3 is TGTGCCAGCAGTTCAGGACAGGGTGGGTCCTACGAGCAGTACTTC. Translation gives CASSSGQGGSYEQYF. V gene TRBV28 combines with J gene TRBJ2-7, with TRBD1 matching 8 bases. V was clipped by 4 bases and J by 1 base; unmatched bases: 6. Germline V gene lookup returns CDR1 MDHEN and CDR2 SYDVKM. This CDR3 spans 15 amino acids.

This sequence joins TRBV11-3 and TRBJ2-2; no reliable D call. There are 16 residues in the CDR3. CDR1 and CDR2 from the germline V gene are SGHNT and YENEEA. The V end lost 1 base, the J end lost 1 base, and 10 bases lay between the germline ends. This CDR3 reads CASSLVPGRNTGELFF. CDR3 in DNA: TGTGCCAGCAGCTTAGTACCCGGTCGGAACACCGGGGAGCTGTTTTTT.

The chain employs TRBV7-3 and TRBJ2-7; 10 nucleotides align to TRBD2. With 4 bases clipped from V and 7 bases from J, the junction kept 13 bases outside the gene matches. This CDR3 has 16 amino acids. Looked up from germline, CDR1 is SGHTA and CDR2 is FQGTGA. CDR3 amino acids: CASSSPRASGSEEQYF. The DNA of the CDR3 is TGTGCCAGCAGCTCTCCCCGGGCTAGCGGGAGTGAGGAGCAGTACTTC.

The chain couples TRBV30 to TRBJ2-3; a weak D match, TRBD2 (6 bases). This CDR3 spans 18 amino acids. Germline lookup yields CDR1 GTSNPN and CDR2 SVGIG (reference sequence). Trimming stripped 0 bases from V and 0 bases from J, with 19 bases between. CDR3 sequence reads: CAWSVKLAGTVSTDTQYF. CDR3 nucleotide sequence: TGTGCCTGGAGTGTAAAGTTGGCGGGGACGGTAAGCACAGATACGCAGTATTTT. The full variable domain, rest sourced from reference TRBV30 and TRBJ2-3, is SQTIHQWPATLVQPVGSPLSLECTVEGTSNPNLYWYRQAAGRGLQLLFYSVGIGQISSEVPQNLSASRPQDRQFILSSKKLLLSDSGFYLCAWSVKLAGTVSTDTQYFGPGTRLTVL.

The chain joins TRBV11-2 to TRBJ2-4; D not certain. The germline V and J ends were trimmed by 5 bases and 4 bases, with 15 bases remaining between them. The CDR3 is 15 residues long. CDR1 and CDR2 (germline): SGHAT, FQNNGV. The CDR3 DNA reads TGTGCCAGCAGCCAAATAAAAAGAGAAAAAAACATTCAGTACTTC. This translates into CASSQIKREKNIQYF.

V usage is TRBV5-6 and J usage is TRBJ1-6; D unresolved. V dropped 6 bases and J dropped 6 bases, with 7 bases sitting between them. This CDR3 is 12 amino acids long. Looked up from germline, CDR1 is SGHDT and CDR2 is YYEEEE. This CDR3 reads CASNALNSPLHF. Written as DNA, the CDR3 is TGTGCCAGCAATGCCCTTAATTCACCCCTCCACTTT.

V gene TRBV9 combines with J gene TRBJ2-7, with no clear D. This CDR3 region has 13 residues. V was trimmed by 0 bases and J by 6 bases, leaving 10 bases between them. In germline, CDR1 is SGDLS, CDR2 YYNGEE. The CDR3 loop is CASSVDSKGEQYF. The DNA for the CDR3 is TGTGCCAGCAGCGTAGACTCCAAGGGCGAGCAGTACTTC. The full variable domain, with the rest looked up from reference TRBV9 and TRBJ2-7, is DSGVTQTPKHLITATGQRVTLRCSPRSGDLSVYWYQQSLDQGLQFLIQYYNGEERAKGNILERFSAQQFPDLHSELNLSSLELGDSALYFCASSVDSKGEQYFGPGTRLTVT.

For this clone: The sample has other DNA sequences that encode this CDR3 too. The chain recombines TRBV5-1 with TRBJ1-2; TRBD1 aligns across 8 bases. Germline CDR1 is SGHRS and CDR2 is YFSETQ. The CDR3 covers 14 residues. V lost 0 bases, J lost 6 bases, and 4 bases stayed unmatched. CDR3 in DNA: TGCGCCAGCAGCTTGGCCGGACAGGGTGATGGCTACACCTTC. This encodes CASSLAGQGDGYTF.

Note on this clone: Other DNA sequences of this sample code for an identical CDR3. The chain recombines TRBV7-3 with TRBJ2-7; perhaps TRBD1 as D (5 bases). The CDR3 is 14 amino acids. Germline loops: CDR1 SGHTA, CDR2 FQGTGA. Between the trimmed V and J ends, which lost 0 bases and 4 bases, there was a span of 10 bases. The CDR3 spells CASSLTGQGYEQYF. The CDR3 DNA reads TGTGCCAGCAGCTTAACTGGCCAGGGTTACGAGCAGTACTTC.

V gene TRBV2 combines with J gene TRBJ2-7; 9 bases match TRBD1. Per the germline V gene, CDR1 is SNHLY and CDR2 is FYNNEI. Trimming took 6 bases from V and 0 from J; bases not matched to a gene: 3. The CDR3 is 14 amino acids. CDR3 sequence: CASSTGQGSYEQYF. CDR3 nucleotide sequence: TGTGCCAGCAGCACGGGACAGGGCTCCTACGAGCAGTACTTC.

CDR3 protein: CASSTWTGGYEQYF. The CDR3 DNA sequence: TGCGCCAGCAGCACCTGGACAGGGGGCTACGAGCAGTACTTC. The chain is built from TRBV5-1 and TRBJ2-7, with TRBD1 identical over 10 bases. The germline V gene encodes CDR1 SGHRS and CDR2 YFSETQ. The CDR3 is made up of 14 amino acids. The V segment lost 4 bases and the J segment 3 bases; nucleotides outside the gene matches: 4.

This clone was observed once. This sequence joins TRBV7-7 and TRBJ2-3; tentatively, D is TRBD1 (5 bases). CDR3 size: 16 residues. The V gene lost 2 bases and the J gene lost 0 bases, with 12 bases spanning the gap. Germline V gene sequence: CDR1 SSHAT, CDR2 FNYEAQ (reference sequence). The DNA of the CDR3 is TGTGCCAGCAGCTTAATCCCGACAGCTAGCACAGATACGCAGTATTTT. Translated, it gives CASSLIPTASTDTQYF.

This chain connects TRBV5-4 to TRBJ2-2, with 9 bases lining up with TRBD1. This CDR3 has 18 amino acids. The V segment lost 0 bases and the J segment 6 bases; nucleotides outside the gene matches: 12. Germline CDR1 and CDR2: SGHNT and YYREEE (reference sequence). The CDR3 DNA follows: TGTGCCAGCAGCTTGGGGTATTGGGGACAGGGTACGGCCGGGGAGCTGTTTTTT. Its translation is CASSLGYWGQGTAGELFF.

The chain joins TRBV27 to TRBJ2-7; 16 bases are shared with TRBD2. Germline values: CDR1 MNHEY, CDR2 SMNVEV (reference sequence). The ends lost 2 bases at V and 2 bases at J; junction bases unmatched: 6. The CDR3 runs to 18 residues. The CDR3, as DNA: TGTGCCAGCAGTTTACGGGGACTAGCGGGAGGGCCCACCTACGAGCAGTACTTC. Its protein product is CASSLRGLAGGPTYEQYF.

The chain employs TRBV21-1 and TRBJ1-4. TRBV21-1 is flagged as a pseudogene. The CDR3 is 12 residues long. DNA for the CDR3: TGTGCCAGCAGCTTAAGGGGGGGCGACCGCCCGTTT. Amino acids: CASSLRGGDRPF.

The rearrangement uses TRBV2 and TRBJ1-4; D is perhaps TRBD1 (5 bases). The V and J ends lost 8 bases and 7 bases respectively, with 23 bases between them. The CDR3 has 16 amino acids. Germline assignment: CDR1 SNHLY and CDR2 FYNNEI. The CDR3 reads CASGGVRSWLVEKLFF. The CDR3 region has the DNA TGTGCCAGCGGAGGGGTAAGAAGTTGGCTTGTTGAAAAACTGTTTTTT.

The V and J genes are TRBV28 and TRBJ2-1, with 7 bases that match TRBD1. The CDR3 extends over 14 amino acids. Germline lookup yields CDR1 MDHEN and CDR2 SYDVKM. V was clipped by 6 bases and J by 9 bases; unmatched bases: 11. CDR3 sequence: CASSYTGTAIEQFF. CDR3 in DNA: TGTGCCAGCAGCTATACCGGGACAGCCATTGAGCAGTTCTTC.

The chain combines TRBV6-5 with TRBJ2-7, with TRBD1 identical over 9 bases. Per the germline V gene, CDR1 is MNHEY and CDR2 is SVGAGI. Trimming at V came to 0 bases and at J to 6 bases, leaving 9 bases not matched to a gene. The CDR3 loop spans 16 amino acids. The CDR3 DNA reads TGTGCCAGCAGTTACTCCCCGGGACAGGGCAGCCCCGAGCAGTACTTC. Its protein is CASSYSPGQGSPEQYF.

This chain links TRBV7-3 with TRBJ2-7, with 8 bases aligning to TRBD1. The V segment lost 3 bases and the J segment 3 bases; nucleotides outside the gene matches: 1. In germline, CDR1 is SGHTA, CDR2 FQGTGA. The CDR3 loop spans 13 amino acids. The CDR3 sequence: CASSFGTGYEQYF. CDR3 bases: TGTGCCAGCAGCTTCGGGACAGGCTACGAGCAGTACTTC.

The rearrangement links TRBV11-2 to TRBJ2-3; the match to TRBD2 covers 11 bases. Per germline, CDR1 SGHAT and CDR2 FQNNGV. J gave up 4 bases and V 3 bases, and 3 bases lay outside the gene matches. The CDR3 totals 15 residues. CDR3 loop: CASSFTSGSADTQYF. The CDR3 DNA is TGTGCCAGCAGCTTTACTAGCGGGAGCGCAGATACGCAGTATTTT.

The chain links TRBV27 to TRBJ2-6; D ambiguous. Trimming removed 5 bases from V and 0 bases from J, with 20 bases in between. Germline CDR1 reads MNHEY; CDR2 reads SMNVEV (reference sequence). The CDR3 extends over 19 amino acids. The CDR3 DNA sequence: TGTGCCAGCAGTCCCCGTCCGGCAGGCTTCGGCTCTGGGGCCAACGTCCTGACTTTC. Translating gives CASSPRPAGFGSGANVLTF.

The chain's CDR3 is CASSSNAEETQYF. Written as DNA, the CDR3 is TGCGCCAGCAGCTCAAACGCAGAGGAGACCCAGTACTTC. This chain joins TRBV5-1 and TRBJ2-5; the D is unclear. CDR3 length equals 13 residues. CDR1 and CDR2 from the germline V gene are SGHRS and YFSETQ. V gave up 3 bases and J gave up 5 bases, with 11 bases separating them.

The chain couples TRBV6-1 to TRBJ2-7; no definite D call. Germline V gene sequence: CDR1 MNHNS, CDR2 SASEGT. Deletions cut 3 bases from V and 7 bases from J, with 16 bases between. CDR3 length: 14 amino acids. The CDR3 is CASSEGGRTWEQYF. Here the CDR3 DNA reads TGTGCCAGCAGTGAGGGTGGCAGAACTTGGGAGCAGTACTTC.

The rearrangement joins TRBV18 to TRBJ2-3, with 8 bases lining up with TRBD2. Germline V gene sequence: CDR1 KGHSH, CDR2 LQKENI. There are 17 residues in the CDR3. With V trimmed by 0 bases and J by 3 bases, 8 bases remained unmatched. The CDR3 nucleotides read TGTGCCAGCTCACCACCATCGAGCGGGAGAATAACAGATACGCAGTATTTT. Amino acids: CASSPPSSGRITDTQYF. The full variable domain, its missing parts supplied by reference TRBV18 and TRBJ2-3, is NAGVMQNPRHLVRRRGQEARLRCSPMKGHSHVYWYRQLPEEGLKFMVYLQKENIIDESGMPKERFSAEFPKEGPSILRIQQVVRGDSAAYFCASSPPSSGRITDTQYFGPGTRLTVL.

The CDR3 sequence is CASTQGAIVETQYF. Written as DNA, the CDR3 is TGTGCCAGCACCCAAGGGGCGATTGTAGAGACCCAGTACTTC. The V call is TRBV7-9, the J call TRBJ2-5; tentative D call: TRBD1 (5 bases). V lost 7 bases and J lost 4, with 16 bases in between. The length of the CDR3 is 14 residues. Germline CDR1 SEHNR, CDR2 FQNEAQ (reference sequence).